The entry that follows covers one TCR beta chain sequence. This receptor's antigen is unknown. Per-base qualities were not stored, and no clone one base away is much larger. The data stem from a study of CD8 T cells in ankylosing spondylitis (TCRdb year 2017). With regard to the full study: The study profiled T cell receptor beta repertoires in healthy donors and ankylosing spondylitis patients to find disease-linked TCR variants. Peripheral blood was sampled, and synovial fluid was additionally collected from ankylosing spondylitis patients. The full study cohort was made up of 25 ankylosing spondylitis patients and about a hundred healthy donors. Beyond this particular receptor, the publication reports: The disease-linked clones showed a CD8+ phenotype and occurred at relatively low frequencies in peripheral blood. The disease-linked clones were reported as significantly enriched in matched synovial fluid samples from ankylosing spondylitis patients. Some of the motif variants had been reported before in the synovial fluid and blood of reactive arthritis patients, a finding that suggests common disease-initiation mechanisms. Blood from ankylosing spondylitis patients appeared to be characterized by a TCR beta motif made up of fewer than ten highly homologous amino acid variants.

Sequenced using an Illumina HiSeq 2500. Quantitative 5'-RACE with molecular barcodes was the method used to prepare the TCR beta libraries. Per the authors' processing: To identify disease-linked TCR variants, a new computational method was used, one built on a probabilistic model of VDJ rearrangement. Starting from the raw public reads, TCRdb applied fastp trimming at Q25, assembled clones with MiXCR and retained in-frame beta chains. All rows with the same CDR3 protein become a single entry with the most common DNA and genes. The V and J calls come from TCRdb's annotation, not from the publication. The sample contains about 800,000 distinct CDR3 sequences, 12% of them found a single time. The ten most abundant clones make up roughly 0.51% of the sample. CDR1 and CDR2 were assigned from the germline V gene (reference sequence) as SEHNR and FQNEAQ. The CDR3 spans 14 residues, from the cysteine through the phenylalanine. The read is trimmed to its CDR3 DNA, 42 bases read in frame from base 1. Trimming leaves V shorter by 1 base and J shorter by 12 bases, with the junction holding 6 bases beyond the gene matches.

This chain joins TRBV7-9 to TRBJ2-1; 10 bases in the junction line up with TRBD2. The TCR was taken from a male donor with ankylosing spondylitis. The sample was blood, either unsorted or a sorted T cell fraction (not recorded which). In nucleotides, the sequence is TGTGCCAGCAGCTTAGAGGCGGCTAGCGGGGGGCAGTTCTTC. Translated, this gives CASSLEAASGGQFF.